These T cell receptor beta chains were read from a single sample in a study of cytomegalovirus exposure and HLA in healthy donors. Clones were read by immunoSEQ multiplex PCR, and TCRdb kept only the in-frame ones, dropping some. The repertoire includes approximately 190,000 clones, 75% to 90% of them detected once, and 2% to 3% sits in the top ten. The sample comprised PBMCs. The source of these receptors is a woman aged 45-65 years in good health and CMV-seropositive. The CDR3 runs from the conserved cysteine through the conserved F or W. The D gene is left open where the match is weak. Part of the rows lack a size; the others show once, few, many or a class for expanded clones.

>-|TRBJ2-5|TRBD1|TRBV5-1
TGCGCCAGCAGCCCTAGACAGGGGCGAGAGACCCAGTACTTC
CASSPRQGRETQYF
>-|TRBJ1-6|TRBD1|TRBV30
TGTGCCTGGAGTCTCCAGGGACAGGGGGCGAATTCACCCCTCCATTTT
CAWSLQGQGANSPLHF
>-|TRBJ2-5|-|TRBV18
TGTGCCAGCTCACGACAGGGACTAGAGCAAGAGACCCAGTACTTC
CASSRQGLEQETQYF
>-|TRBJ1-5|-|TRBV2
TGTGCCAGCAGCCGGGACTACAATCAGCCCCAGCATTTT
CASSRDYNQPQHF
>-|TRBJ2-7|TRBD2|TRBV4-1
TGCGCCAGCAGCCAAGTCCTAGCGGGGGCCAGCTCCTACGAGCAGTACTTC
CASSQVLAGASSYEQYF
>-|TRBJ2-5|TRBD2|TRBV7-2
TGTGCCAGCAGCGCGGATAGCGGGATAGAGACCCAGTACTTC
CASSADSGIETQYF
>-|TRBJ2-7|-|TRBV10-3
TGTGCCATCAGTTCCGGGGGTGACGTCGAGCAGTACTTC
CAISSGGDVEQYF
>-|TRBJ2-3|-|TRBV5-4
TGTGCCAGCAGCCAAAACGTAGCTGCAGATACGCAGTATTTT
CASSQNVAADTQYF
>few|TRBJ2-5|TRBD2|TRBV9
TGTGCCAGCAGCGTAGGAAGCGGGGGGGGAGAAGAGACCCAGTACTTC
CASSVGSGGGEETQYF
>-|TRBJ2-6|-|TRBV19
TGTGCCAGTAGTATAGGAACAGGGTTAGGTGGGGCCAACGTCCTGACTTTC
CASSIGTGLGGANVLTF
>few|TRBJ1-1|-|TRBV6-5
TGTGCCAGCAGTTACTCGAATGAGGGTCCCCATGGCGCTTTCTTT
CASSYSNEGPHGAFF
>-|TRBJ1-4|-|TRBV7-6
TGTGCCAGCAGCTTATCTCGTGAAAAACTGTTTTTT
CASSLSREKLFF
>-|TRBJ2-1|TRBD1|TRBV7-2
TGTGCCAGCAGCTTGGCGACAGGGGCCTACAATGAGCAGTTCTTC
CASSLATGAYNEQFF
>-|TRBJ2-7|TRBD1|TRBV7-9
TGTGCCAGCAGCCCCGGGACAGGTTTCGGCGAGCAGTACTTC
CASSPGTGFGEQYF
>-|TRBJ1-6|TRBD1|TRBV7-3
TGTGCCAGCAGCTTAACCGGGACAGCCTATAATTCACCCCTCCACTTT
CASSLTGTAYNSPLHF
>-|TRBJ2-3|TRBD2|TRBV5-6
TGTGCCAGCAGCTTAGGGACTAGCCTTATCACAGATACGCAGTATTTT
CASSLGTSLITDTQYF
>-|TRBJ2-5|TRBD1|TRBV4-2
TGTGCCAGCAGCCAAGGATTAATCGGGACAGGGGGCGTCGAGACCCAGTACTTC
CASSQGLIGTGGVETQYF
>-|TRBJ2-5|TRBD2|TRBV6-5
TGTGCCAGCAGAGAGCGGGGGGCCGTCCAAGAGACCCAGTACTTC
CASRERGAVQETQYF
>-|TRBJ2-1|-|TRBV30
TGTGCCTGGAGTCCCGGGGATAGCTCCTACAATGAGCAGTTCTTC
CAWSPGDSSYNEQFF
>few|TRBJ2-1|-|TRBV5-1
TGCGCCAGCAGCTTGGCCTCCGGCTTGGGGGCAAATGAGCAGTTCTTC
CASSLASGLGANEQFF
>-|TRBJ2-7|-|TRBV6-6
TGTGCCAGCAGCTACGAGGAGCTCTACGAGCAGTACTTC
CASSYEELYEQYF
>-|TRBJ2-1|TRBD1|TRBV4-1
TGCGCCAGCAGCAACCGGGACAGAGACTACAATGAGCAGTTCTTC
CASSNRDRDYNEQFF
>-|TRBJ2-3|TRBD1|TRBV7-9
TGTGCCAGCAGCACCCTAGGACAGGGTAGCACAGATACGCAGTATTTT
CASSTLGQGSTDTQYF
>-|TRBJ2-1|TRBD2|TRBV7-6
TGTGCCAGCAGCTTACAAGCGGGGGCCTCCTACAATGAGCAGTTCTTC
CASSLQAGASYNEQFF
>-|TRBJ2-1|-|TRBV9
TGTGCCAGCAGCGCGTCTAGCGCGGGAGAGCAGTTCTTC
CASSASSAGEQFF
>-|TRBJ2-2|-|TRBV7-3
TGTGCCAGCAGCTCCCTCGGGGAAATCGGGGAGCTGTTTTTT
CASSSLGEIGELFF
>-|TRBJ1-1|-|TRBV7-2
TGTGCCAGCAGCTTAGATGGGGGCGCAGCTTTCTTT
CASSLDGGAAFF
>-|TRBJ2-3|TRBD2|TRBV15
TGTGCCACCAGCAGAGGGGGGACTAGCGGGGGGGCGACAGATACGCAGTATTTT
CATSRGGTSGGATDTQYF
>-|TRBJ1-2|TRBD1|TRBV6-6
TGTGCCAGCAGTTTCGGGACAGAGTATGGCTACACCTTC
CASSFGTEYGYTF
>-|TRBJ1-5|TRBD1|TRBV28
TGTGCCAGCAGTTTTGACAGGGGTGTAGGTGGCAATCAGCCCCAGCATTTT
CASSFDRGVGGNQPQHF
>-|TRBJ2-7|-|TRBV6-1
TGTGCCAGCAGTGAATGGGCGACCTACGAGCAGTACTTC
CASSEWATYEQYF
>-|TRBJ2-1|TRBD1|TRBV7-3
TGTGCCAGCAGCTTTGCGACAGGGGAGTACGATGAGCAGTTCTTC
CASSFATGEYDEQFF
>-|TRBJ2-7|TRBD1|TRBV6-1
TGTGCCAGCAGTTCCCAAACAGGGGGCGCCTACGAGCAGTACTTC
CASSSQTGGAYEQYF